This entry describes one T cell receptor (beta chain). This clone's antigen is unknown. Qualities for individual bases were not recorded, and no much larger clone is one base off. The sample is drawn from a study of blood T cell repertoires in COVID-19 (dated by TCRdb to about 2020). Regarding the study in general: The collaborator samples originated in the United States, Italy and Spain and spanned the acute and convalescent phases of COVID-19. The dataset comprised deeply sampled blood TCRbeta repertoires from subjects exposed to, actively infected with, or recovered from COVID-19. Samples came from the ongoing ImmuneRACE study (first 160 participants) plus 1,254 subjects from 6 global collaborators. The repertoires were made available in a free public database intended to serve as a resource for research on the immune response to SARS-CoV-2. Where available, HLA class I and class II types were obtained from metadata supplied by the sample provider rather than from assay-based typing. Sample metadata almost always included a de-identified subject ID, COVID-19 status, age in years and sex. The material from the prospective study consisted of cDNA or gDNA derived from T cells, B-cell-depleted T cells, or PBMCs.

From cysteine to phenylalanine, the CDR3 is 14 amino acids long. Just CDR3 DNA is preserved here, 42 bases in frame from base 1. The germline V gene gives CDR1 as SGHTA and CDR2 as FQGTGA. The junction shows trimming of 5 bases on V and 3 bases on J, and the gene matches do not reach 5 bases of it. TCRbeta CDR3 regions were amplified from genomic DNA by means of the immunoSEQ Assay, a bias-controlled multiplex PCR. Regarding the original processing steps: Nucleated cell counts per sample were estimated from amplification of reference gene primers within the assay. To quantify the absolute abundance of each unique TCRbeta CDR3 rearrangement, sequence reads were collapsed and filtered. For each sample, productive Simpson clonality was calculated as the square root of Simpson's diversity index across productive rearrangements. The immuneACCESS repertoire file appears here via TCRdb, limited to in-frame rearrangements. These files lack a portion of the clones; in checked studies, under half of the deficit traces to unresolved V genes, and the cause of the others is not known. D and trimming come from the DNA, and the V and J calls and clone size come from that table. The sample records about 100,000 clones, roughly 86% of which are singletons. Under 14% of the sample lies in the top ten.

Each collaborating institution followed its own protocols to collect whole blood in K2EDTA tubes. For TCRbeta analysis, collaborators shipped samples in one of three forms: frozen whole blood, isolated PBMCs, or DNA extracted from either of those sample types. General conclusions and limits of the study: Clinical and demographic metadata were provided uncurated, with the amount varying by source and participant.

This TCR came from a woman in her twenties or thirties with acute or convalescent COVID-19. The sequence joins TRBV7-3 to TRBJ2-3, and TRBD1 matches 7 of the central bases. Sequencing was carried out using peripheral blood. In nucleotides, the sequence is TGTGCCAGCAGCGTAGGGGGCAGTACAGATACGCAGTATTTT. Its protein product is CASSVGGSTDTQYF. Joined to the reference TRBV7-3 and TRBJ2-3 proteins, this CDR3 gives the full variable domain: GAGVSQTPSNKVTEKGKYVELRCDPISGHTALYWYRQSLGQGPEFLIYFQGTGAADDSGLPNDRFFAVRPEGSVSTLKIQRTERGDSAVYLCASSVGGSTDTQYFGPGTRLTVL.